This T cell receptor (beta chain) was profiled in a study of T cells in Graves' hyperthyroidism and ophthalmopathy. For the study at large: Blood was drawn when the patient was first diagnosed and still untreated.

The study's findings and limits: Most expanded thyroid clonotypes above 0.001 recurred in blood.

Ahead of any ophthalmopathy symptoms, the blood sample was obtained at the first diagnosis of hyperthyroidism. The CDR3 loop spans 13 amino acids. Trimming took off 4 bases at V and 3 bases at J, with 10 bases between the two ends. CDR1 and CDR2 (germline): SEHNR, FQNEAQ (reference sequence). Amplification of TCR beta CDR3 regions was performed using RNA transcripts as template. A set of HTBI primers served as the primers for a first-round RT-PCR of the TCR CDR3. TCRdb independently ran MiXCR on the multiplex PCR reads; one entry per CDR3 protein. The sample consists of under 200,000 distinct CDR3 sequences, just under 9.5% of them appearing once. The table lists this clonotype with many counts. Its antigen remains unknown.

The chain uses TRBV7-9 and TRBJ2-7; a possible D gene is TRBD2 (5 bases). Sequenced: blood. This sequence originates from a woman younger than 30 with Graves' hyperthyroidism that later progressed to Graves' ophthalmopathy. As DNA, the CDR3 is TGTGCCAGCAGCTCCGGGATCTACTACGAGCAGTACTTC. Its protein product is CASSSGIYYEQYF.